This TCR beta chain is from a study of CD8+CD57+ T cells in acquired aplastic anemia listed by TCRdb under 2018. Study-level background: On average, sorted CD4+ and CD8+ cells yielded approximately 3 ug of extracted DNA, with a range of roughly 0.17 to 30 ug. For healthy donor samples, the average read count was around 9.8 million for CD4+ cells and 11 million to 14 million for CD8+ cells. What the authors observed across the whole study: No significant difference in CD8+ Simpson's diversity was found between patients and healthy controls (P=0.060). Twenty-nine CD8+ CDR3 sequences were found to be shared between patients and controls, but these sequences appeared to be highly expressed in patients and within the immunodominant clones of the patients.

TCR beta VDJ combination and CDR3 sequence profiling used genomic DNA as the template. An Illumina HiSeq 2000 was used for TCR repertoire sequencing. In the original analysis: Repertoire assessment relied on Simpson's diversity index, CDR3 size and DJ length profiles, and TRBV/TRBJ rearrangement plots. The immunodominant clone was defined as the most abundant DNA sequence in deep sequencing data. CDR3 amino acid sequences were checked for sharing between subjects and were compared against published repertoires and the VDJdb database. The public reads were quality trimmed at Q25 with fastp and then assembled into clones with MiXCR by TCRdb, keeping productive beta chains. Entries that share a CDR3 protein sequence are merged under the most common genes and DNA. These V and J calls rely on TCRdb rather than the paper's analysis. The sample records under 150,000 distinct CDR3 sequences, around 41% of which are singletons. The ten largest clones add up to roughly 8.1% of the sample.

The study deep-sequenced TCR repertoires of sorted CD4+ and CD8+ blood T cells from severe aplastic anemia patients and healthy subjects. Ficoll-Paque density gradient centrifugation was used to isolate peripheral blood mononuclear cells. Before DNA extraction, CD4+ and CD8+ T cells were sorted by FACS or by magnetic beads. Counted from cysteine to phenylalanine, this CDR3 has 13 amino acids. Only CDR3 DNA remains: 39 bases, in frame from the first base. CDR1 is given as MDHEN and CDR2 as SYDVKM, both from the germline V gene. Note on this clonotype: The antigen it recognizes is unknown. At one boundary the junction diverges from the germline segment, which might be a read error.

The source material was sorted CD4+, CD8+, or CD8+CD57+ T cells (not recorded which) from PBMCs. The TCR comes from a human donor in good health, serving as a control. Recombination joined TRBV28 with TRBJ1-4; the D gene remains uncertain. The CDR3 amino acid sequence is: CARSLYPNEKLFF. The sequenced DNA is TGTGCCCGCAGTTTGTACCCGAATGAAAAACTGTTTTTT.